The next 2 T cell receptor beta chains were all read from a single sample in a study of graft-versus-host responses after intestinal transplantation. Clones were read by immunoSEQ multiplex PCR, and TCRdb kept only the in-frame ones, dropping some. There are some 120,000 clones in the sample; 75% to 95% occur only once, and about 0.18% lies in the top ten. No antigen has been identified for these receptors. The material sequenced was unstimulated CD4+ T cells sorted from spleen or lymph node cells, taken before intestinal transplant. The receptors come from a human donor who received an intestinal transplant.

Here the CDR3 DNA reads TGCGCCAGCAGCTTAAAAGACAGAGACAATGAGCAGTTCTTC. Protein sequence: CASSLKDRDNEQFF. The rearrangement joins TRBV5-1 to TRBJ2-1, with D possibly matching TRBD1 (5 bases). Germline CDR1 is SGHRS and CDR2 is YFSETQ. Trimming cost V 2 bases and J 5 bases, with 11 bases left between them. This CDR3 comprises 14 residues. The whole variable domain, filled in from reference TRBV5-1 and TRBJ2-1, reads KAGVTQTPRYLIKTRGQQVTLSCSPISGHRSVSWYQQTPGQGLQFLFEYFSETQRNKGNFPGRFSGRQFSNSRSEMNVSTLELGDSALYLCASSLKDRDNEQFFGPGTRLTVL.

This clone was seen once. The chain uses TRBV6-1 and TRBJ2-7; TRBD1 might be the D (6 bases). Germline V CDR1 and CDR2: MNHNS, SASEGT. Trimming pared 5 bases from V and 1 base from J, leaving 9 bases between. The CDR3 runs to 13 residues. The CDR3 is CASSQDRSYEQYF. Written as DNA, the CDR3 is TGTGCCAGCAGTCAGGACAGATCCTACGAGCAGTACTTC.